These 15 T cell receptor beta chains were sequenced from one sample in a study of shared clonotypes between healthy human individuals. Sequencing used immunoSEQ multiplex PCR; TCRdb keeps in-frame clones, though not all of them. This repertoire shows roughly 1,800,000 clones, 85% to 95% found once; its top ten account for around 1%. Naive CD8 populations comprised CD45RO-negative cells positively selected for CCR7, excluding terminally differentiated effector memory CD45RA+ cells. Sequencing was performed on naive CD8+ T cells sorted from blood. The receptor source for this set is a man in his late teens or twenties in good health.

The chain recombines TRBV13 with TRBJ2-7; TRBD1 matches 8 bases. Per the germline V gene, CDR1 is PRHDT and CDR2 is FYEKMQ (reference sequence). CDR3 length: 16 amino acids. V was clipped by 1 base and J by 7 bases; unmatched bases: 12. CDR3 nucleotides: TGTGCCAGCAGCTTAGTGGGTACAGGGGGTGTAGAGGAGCAGTACTTC. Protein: CASSLVGTGGVEEQYF.

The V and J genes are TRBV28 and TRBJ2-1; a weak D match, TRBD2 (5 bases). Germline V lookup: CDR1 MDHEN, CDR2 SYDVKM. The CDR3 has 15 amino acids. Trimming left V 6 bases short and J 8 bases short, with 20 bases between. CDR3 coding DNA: TGTGCCAGCAGCCCCCCAATTGAGCGGATGGATGAGCAGTTCTTC. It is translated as CASSPPIERMDEQFF.

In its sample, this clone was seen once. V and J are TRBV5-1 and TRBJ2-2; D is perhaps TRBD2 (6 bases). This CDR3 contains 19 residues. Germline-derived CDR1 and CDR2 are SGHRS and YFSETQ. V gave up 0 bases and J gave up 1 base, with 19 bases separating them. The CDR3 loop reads CASSLEGITGLLNTGELFF. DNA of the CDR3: TGCGCCAGCAGCTTGGAAGGGATCACGGGACTCCTGAACACCGGGGAGCTGTTTTTT.

CDR3 in DNA: TGTGCCAGCAGTTACTCTTCGTTTCCAACGGATACGCAGTATTTT. It specifies CASSYSSFPTDTQYF. The rearrangement links TRBV6-5 to TRBJ2-3, with D unclear. This CDR3 is 15 amino acids long. Germline CDR1 is MNHEY and CDR2 is SVGAGI. V lost 0 bases and J 6 bases, leaving 13 bases between the germline ends.

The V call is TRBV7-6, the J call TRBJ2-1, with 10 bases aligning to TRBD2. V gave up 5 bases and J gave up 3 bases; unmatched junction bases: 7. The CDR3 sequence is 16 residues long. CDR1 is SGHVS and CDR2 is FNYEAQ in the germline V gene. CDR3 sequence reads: CASSPITSGIYNEQFF. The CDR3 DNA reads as TGTGCCAGCAGCCCGATAACTAGCGGGATCTACAATGAGCAGTTCTTC.

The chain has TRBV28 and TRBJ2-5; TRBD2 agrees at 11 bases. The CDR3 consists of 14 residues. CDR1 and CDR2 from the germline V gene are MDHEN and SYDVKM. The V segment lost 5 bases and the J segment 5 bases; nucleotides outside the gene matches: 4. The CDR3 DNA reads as TGTGCCAGCAGTCTCCGACTAGCGGGGGAGACCCAGTACTTC. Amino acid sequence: CASSLRLAGETQYF.

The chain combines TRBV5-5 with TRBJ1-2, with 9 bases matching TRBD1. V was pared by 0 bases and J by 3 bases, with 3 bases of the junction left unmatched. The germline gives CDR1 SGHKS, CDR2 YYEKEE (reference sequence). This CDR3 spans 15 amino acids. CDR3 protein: CASSLADRGDYGYTF. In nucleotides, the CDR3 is TGTGCCAGCAGCTTGGCTGACAGGGGGGACTATGGCTACACCTTC.

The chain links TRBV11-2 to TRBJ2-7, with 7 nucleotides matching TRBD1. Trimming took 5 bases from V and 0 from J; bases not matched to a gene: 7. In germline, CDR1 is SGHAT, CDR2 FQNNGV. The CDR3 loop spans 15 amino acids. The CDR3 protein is CASSVGTAPSYEQYF. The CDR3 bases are TGTGCCAGCAGCGTCGGGACAGCGCCCTCCTACGAGCAGTACTTC.

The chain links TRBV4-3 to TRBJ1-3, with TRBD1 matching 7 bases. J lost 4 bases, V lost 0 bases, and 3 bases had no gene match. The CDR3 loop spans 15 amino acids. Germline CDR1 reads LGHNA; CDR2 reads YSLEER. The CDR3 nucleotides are TGCGCCAGCAGCCAAGACGGGACAGCGGGAAACACCATATATTTT. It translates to CASSQDGTAGNTIYF.

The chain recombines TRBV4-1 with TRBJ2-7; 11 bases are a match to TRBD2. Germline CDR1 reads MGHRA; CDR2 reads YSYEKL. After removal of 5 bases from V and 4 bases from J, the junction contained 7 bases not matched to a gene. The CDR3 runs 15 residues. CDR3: CASSSGLADTYEQYF. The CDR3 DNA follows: TGCGCCAGCAGCTCGGGACTAGCGGATACATACGAGCAGTACTTC.

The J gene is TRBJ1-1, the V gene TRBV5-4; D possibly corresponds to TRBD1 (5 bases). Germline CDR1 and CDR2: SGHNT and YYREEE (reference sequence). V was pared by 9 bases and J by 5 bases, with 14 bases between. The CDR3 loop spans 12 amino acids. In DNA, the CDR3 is TGTGCCACCTGGGGGGGTGGAACTGAAGCTTTCTTT. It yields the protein CATWGGGTEAFF.

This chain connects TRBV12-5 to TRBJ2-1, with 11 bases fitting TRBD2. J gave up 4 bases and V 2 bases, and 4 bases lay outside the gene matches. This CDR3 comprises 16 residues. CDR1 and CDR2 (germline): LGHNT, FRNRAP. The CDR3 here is CASGLLTSGGYNEQFF. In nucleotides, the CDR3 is TGTGCTAGTGGTTTGCTTACTAGCGGGGGTTACAATGAGCAGTTCTTC. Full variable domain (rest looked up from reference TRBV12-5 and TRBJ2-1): DARVTQTPRHKVTEMGQEVTMRCQPILGHNTVFWYRQTMMQGLELLAYFRNRAPLDDSGMPKDRFSAEMPDATLATLKIQPSEPRDSAVYFCASGLLTSGGYNEQFFGPGTRLTVL.

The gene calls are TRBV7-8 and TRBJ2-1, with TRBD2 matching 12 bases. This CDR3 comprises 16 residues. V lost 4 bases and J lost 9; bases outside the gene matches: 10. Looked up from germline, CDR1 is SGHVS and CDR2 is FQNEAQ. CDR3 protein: CASSSRLAGVLSEQFF. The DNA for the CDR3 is TGTGCCAGCAGCTCCAGACTAGCGGGAGTTTTGAGTGAGCAGTTCTTC.

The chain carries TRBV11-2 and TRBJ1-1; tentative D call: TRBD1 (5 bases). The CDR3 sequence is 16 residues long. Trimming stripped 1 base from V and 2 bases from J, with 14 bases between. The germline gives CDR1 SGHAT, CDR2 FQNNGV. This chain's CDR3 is CASSLVQTGPNTEAFF. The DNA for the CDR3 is TGTGCCAGCAGCTTAGTCCAAACAGGCCCCAACACTGAAGCTTTCTTT.

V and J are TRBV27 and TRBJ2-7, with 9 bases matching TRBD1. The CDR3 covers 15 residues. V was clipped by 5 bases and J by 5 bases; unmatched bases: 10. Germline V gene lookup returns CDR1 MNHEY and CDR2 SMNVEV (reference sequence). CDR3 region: CASSLVGTGNNEQYF. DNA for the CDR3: TGTGCCAGCAGTCTTGTAGGGACAGGGAACAACGAGCAGTACTTC.